The TCR beta chain under discussion was sequenced for a study of T-cell reconstitution after alpha-beta-depleted transplantation in children. As it was prepared, the TCRbeta library received unique molecular identifiers. MiXCR was run by TCRdb on the PCR reads, yielding one entry per CDR3 protein. The sample contains 420,000 or so distinct CDR3 sequences, approximately 11% of which appear only once. The CDR3 totals 17 residues. Trimming took 3 bases from V and 0 from J; bases not matched to a gene: 8. CDR1 and CDR2 from the germline V gene are MNHNS and SASEGT. The material was PBMCs from the stem cell graft donor, obtained from the stem cell graft. The receptor was derived from a human donor who donated a stem cell graft to a child with acute myeloid leukemia. The chain has TRBV6-1 and TRBJ2-7; 10 nucleotides agree with TRBD2. CDR3 bases: TGTGCCAGCAGTGAGCCCGCTAGCGGGGGCAGCTCCTACGAGCAGTACTTC. Translation gives CASSEPASGGSSYEQYF.